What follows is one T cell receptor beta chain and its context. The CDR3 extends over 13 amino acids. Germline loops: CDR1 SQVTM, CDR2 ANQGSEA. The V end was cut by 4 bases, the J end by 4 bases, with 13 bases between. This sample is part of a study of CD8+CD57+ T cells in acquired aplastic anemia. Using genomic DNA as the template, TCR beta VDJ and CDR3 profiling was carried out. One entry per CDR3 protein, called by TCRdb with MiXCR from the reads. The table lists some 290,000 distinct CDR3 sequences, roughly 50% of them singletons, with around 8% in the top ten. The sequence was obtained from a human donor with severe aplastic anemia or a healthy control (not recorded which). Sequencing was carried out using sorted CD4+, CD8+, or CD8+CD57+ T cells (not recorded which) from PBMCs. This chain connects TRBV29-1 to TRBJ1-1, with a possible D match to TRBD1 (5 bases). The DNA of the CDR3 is TGCAGCGTTGGAGGGGCAGGACTCACTGAAGCTTTCTTT. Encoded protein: CSVGGAGLTEAFF.